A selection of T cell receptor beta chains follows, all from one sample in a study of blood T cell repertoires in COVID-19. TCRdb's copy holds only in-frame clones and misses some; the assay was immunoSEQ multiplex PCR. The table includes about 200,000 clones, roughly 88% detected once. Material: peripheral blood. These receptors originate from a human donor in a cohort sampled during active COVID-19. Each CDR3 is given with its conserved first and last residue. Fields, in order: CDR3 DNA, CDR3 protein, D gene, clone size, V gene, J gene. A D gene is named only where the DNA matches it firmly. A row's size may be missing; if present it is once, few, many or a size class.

TGTGCCAGCAGCTTTGCTAGCGGGAGTCTCTCCTACGAGCAGTACTTC	CASSFASGSLSYEQYF	TRBD2	NA	TRBV11-2	TRBJ2-7
TGTGCCAGCCATAAGATCCTTAGCGGGGGTAACAATGAGCAGTTCTTC	CASHKILSGGNNEQFF	TRBD2	NA	TRBV6-6	TRBJ2-1
TGTGCCAGCCGACTAGCGGGAGGTTCGGGCGAGCAGTACTTC	CASRLAGGSGEQYF	TRBD2	NA	TRBV27	TRBJ2-7
TGTGCCAGCAGTTACGGGACAGGGAATTCACCCCTCCACTTT	CASSYGTGNSPLHF	TRBD1	NA	TRBV6-6	TRBJ1-6
TGTGCCAGCAGCTTAGCGGTGGCGAACACTGAAGCTTTCTTT	CASSLAVANTEAFF	NA	NA	TRBV7-2	TRBJ1-1
TGTGCCAGCAGCCGGGGGGGGATGACTAGCACAGATACGCAGTATTTT	CASSRGGMTSTDTQYF	TRBD2	NA	TRBV5-4	TRBJ2-3
TGTGCCAGCAGGCCAAGAAGGCGACTAGCGGGGATGAGGGGGGGGGAGGATACGCAGTATTTT	CASRPRRRLAGMRGGEDTQYF	TRBD2	NA	TRBV27	TRBJ2-3
TGTGCCACCAGCACAGGGACAGAGAATCAGCCCCAGCATTTT	CATSTGTENQPQHF	TRBD1	few	TRBV15	TRBJ1-5
TGTGCCAGCAGCGCGACAGAGGTGGGCAATCAGCCCCAGCATTTT	CASSATEVGNQPQHF	NA	NA	TRBV7-9	TRBJ1-5
TGTGCCAGTAGTATATCGGGGAGCTCCTACGAGCAGTACTTC	CASSISGSSYEQYF	NA	NA	TRBV19	TRBJ2-7
TGTGCCAGCAGCCAAGAGCGGGGTGGCTACACCTTC	CASSQERGGYTF	NA	NA	TRBV4-2	TRBJ1-2
TGTGCCACCAGCAGAGTGCTAGTGGTGGATGAGCAGTTCTTC	CATSRVLVVDEQFF	NA	NA	TRBV15	TRBJ2-1
TGTGCCAGCAGCTTGAGGGAGGCGGGACCCTACGAGCAGTACTTC	CASSLREAGPYEQYF	NA	NA	TRBV27	TRBJ2-7
TGTGCCACCAGTGAACAGGGGGCAGTGACAGATACGCAGTATTTT	CATSEQGAVTDTQYF	TRBD1	NA	TRBV24-1	TRBJ2-3
TGTGCCAGCAGTCCTACCTGGCCCGGGATGGGTTCACCCCTCCACTTT	CASSPTWPGMGSPLHF	NA	NA	TRBV27	TRBJ1-6
TGTGCCAGTAGTATGAGAACAGCAAGAAATGAAAAACTGTTTTTT	CASSMRTARNEKLFF	NA	NA	TRBV19	TRBJ1-4
TGCGCCAGTAGCGGGGGGACGGAGACCCAGTACTTC	CASSGGTETQYF	TRBD2	NA	TRBV5-1	TRBJ2-5
TGTGCCAGCAGCCCAATCGGGGGAACCTACAATGAGCAGTTCTTC	CASSPIGGTYNEQFF	NA	few	TRBV7-9	TRBJ2-1
TGCGCCAGCAGCTTGGACAGTTTGAACACTGAAGCTTTCTTT	CASSLDSLNTEAFF	NA	NA	TRBV5-1	TRBJ1-1
TGTGCCAGCAGCTTGGGAGGGTTGGAAAAACTGTTTTTT	CASSLGGLEKLFF	NA	NA	TRBV5-5	TRBJ1-4
TGTGCCAGCAGCCTTCTCCGGGACAAGCAGTACTTC	CASSLLRDKQYF	NA	few	TRBV28	TRBJ2-4
TGTGCCAGCAGCCCCGGACAGGGGACCGCAGGAGGCTACACCTTC	CASSPGQGTAGGYTF	TRBD1	few	TRBV9	TRBJ1-2
TGTGCCAGTAGTGTGGACACGGAGCTGGAATATTTCTTT	CASSVDTELEYFF	NA	NA	TRBV19	TRBJ1-1
TGTGCCAGCAGCCAAGGTACTTCCATCAATGAGCAGTTCTTC	CASSQGTSINEQFF	NA	NA	TRBV4-2	TRBJ2-1
TGCAGCGGTCGGACAGGTGATCAGCCCCAGCATTTT	CSGRTGDQPQHF	TRBD1	NA	TRBV29-1	TRBJ1-5
TGTGCCAGCAGTAGGAGCGGGAGGTCCGATGAGCAGTTCTTC	CASSRSGRSDEQFF	TRBD2	NA	TRBV6-2/TRBV6-3	TRBJ2-1
TGTGCCAGCAGCTTAGCGGGAGTCATGGCAGATACGCAGTATTTT	CASSLAGVMADTQYF	NA	NA	TRBV7-2	TRBJ2-3
TGTGCCAGCAGCTTAGTGCTAGCCGGAGCCTACGAGCAGTACTTC	CASSLVLAGAYEQYF	NA	NA	TRBV7-9	TRBJ2-7
TGTGCCAGCAGCGGGACAGGGTCCGGAGAGACCCAGTACTTC	CASSGTGSGETQYF	TRBD1	NA	TRBV27	TRBJ2-5
TGCAGCGTTGATTTGGGGACAGGGATATACATGAACACTGAAGCTTTCTTT	CSVDLGTGIYMNTEAFF	TRBD1	NA	TRBV29-1	TRBJ1-1
TGTGCCAGTAGCTGGGAAACCCAGGGAAGCAATCAGCCCCAGCATTTT	CASSWETQGSNQPQHF	NA	many	TRBV19	TRBJ1-5
TGTGCCAGCACGGACAGTTCCTACGAGCAGTACTTC	CASTDSSYEQYF	NA	NA	TRBV28	TRBJ2-7
TGTGCCAGCAGCTTATCCGGAGGGAGGGCCAAAAACATTCAGTACTTC	CASSLSGGRAKNIQYF	NA	NA	TRBV7-8	TRBJ2-4
TGTGCCAGCAGCTTGGGGACAGGAGCTGGAGATACGCAGTATTTT	CASSLGTGAGDTQYF	TRBD1	once	TRBV5-5	TRBJ2-3
TGTGCCAGCAGTTACTACGGGACTAGCTACGAGCAGTACTTC	CASSYYGTSYEQYF	TRBD2	NA	TRBV6-5	TRBJ2-7
TGTGCCAGCAGCCCCCGGACAGGCCCGAGGTATGGCTACACCTTC	CASSPRTGPRYGYTF	TRBD1	NA	TRBV9	TRBJ1-2
TGCAGTGCTGGTGCCTTTGGGGCCAACGTCCTGACTTTC	CSAGAFGANVLTF	NA	few	TRBV20-1	TRBJ2-6
TGTGCCAGCAGCCAAGGACTAGCGGGAGGGAGTGAGCAGTTCTTC	CASSQGLAGGSEQFF	TRBD2	once	TRBV4-2	TRBJ2-1
TGTGCCAGCAGTACAGGAAGGGTTGGCTACACCTTC	CASSTGRVGYTF	NA	NA	TRBV28	TRBJ1-2
TGTGCCAGTTCCCGGGACAGGGCCTCGGAGCAGTACTTC	CASSRDRASEQYF	TRBD1	once	TRBV19	TRBJ2-7
TGTGCCAGCAGTTTACCGTTTATTTTGGCGAACACTGAAGCTTTCTTT	CASSLPFILANTEAFF	NA	NA	TRBV28	TRBJ1-1
TGCGCCAGCAGCCGCCGGGACATATACACAGATACGCAGTATTTT	CASSRRDIYTDTQYF	NA	NA	TRBV5-1	TRBJ2-3